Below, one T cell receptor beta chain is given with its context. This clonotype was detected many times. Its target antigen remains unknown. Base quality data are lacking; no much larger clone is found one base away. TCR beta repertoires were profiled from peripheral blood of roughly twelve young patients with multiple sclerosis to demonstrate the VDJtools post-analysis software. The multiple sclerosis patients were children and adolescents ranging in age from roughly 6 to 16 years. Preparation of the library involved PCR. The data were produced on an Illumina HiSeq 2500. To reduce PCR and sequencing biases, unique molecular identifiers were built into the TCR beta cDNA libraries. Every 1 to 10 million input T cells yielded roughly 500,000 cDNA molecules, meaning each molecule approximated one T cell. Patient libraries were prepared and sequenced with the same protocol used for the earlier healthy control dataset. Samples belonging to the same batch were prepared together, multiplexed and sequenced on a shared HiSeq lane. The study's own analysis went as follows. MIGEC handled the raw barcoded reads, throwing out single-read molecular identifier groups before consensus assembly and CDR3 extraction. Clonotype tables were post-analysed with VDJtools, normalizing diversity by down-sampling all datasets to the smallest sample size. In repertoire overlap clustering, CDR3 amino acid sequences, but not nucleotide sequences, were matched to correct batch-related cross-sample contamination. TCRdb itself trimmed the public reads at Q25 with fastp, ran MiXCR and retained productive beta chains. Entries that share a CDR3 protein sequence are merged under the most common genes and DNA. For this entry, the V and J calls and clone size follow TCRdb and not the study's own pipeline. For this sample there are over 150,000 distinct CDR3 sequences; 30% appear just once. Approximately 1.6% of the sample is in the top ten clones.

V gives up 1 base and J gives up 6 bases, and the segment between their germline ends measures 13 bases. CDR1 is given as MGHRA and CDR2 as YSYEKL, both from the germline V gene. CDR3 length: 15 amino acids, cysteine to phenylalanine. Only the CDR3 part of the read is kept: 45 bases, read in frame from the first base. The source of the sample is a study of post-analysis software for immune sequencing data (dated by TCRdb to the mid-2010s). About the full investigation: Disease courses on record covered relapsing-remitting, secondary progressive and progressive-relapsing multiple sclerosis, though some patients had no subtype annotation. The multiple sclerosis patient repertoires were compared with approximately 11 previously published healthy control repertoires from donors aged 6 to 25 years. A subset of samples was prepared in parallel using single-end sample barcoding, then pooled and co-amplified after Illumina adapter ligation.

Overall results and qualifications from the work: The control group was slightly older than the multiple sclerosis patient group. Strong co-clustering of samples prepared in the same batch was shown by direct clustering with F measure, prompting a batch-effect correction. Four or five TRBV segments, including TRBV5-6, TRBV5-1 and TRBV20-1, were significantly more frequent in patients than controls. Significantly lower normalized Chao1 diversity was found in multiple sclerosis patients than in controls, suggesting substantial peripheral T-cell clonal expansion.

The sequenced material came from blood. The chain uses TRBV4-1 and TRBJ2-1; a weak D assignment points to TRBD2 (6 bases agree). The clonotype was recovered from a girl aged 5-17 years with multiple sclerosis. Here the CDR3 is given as CASSQGLGSVNEQFF. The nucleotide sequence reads TGCGCCAGCAGCCAAGGACTAGGATCCGTCAATGAGCAGTTCTTC.